The T cell receptor beta chain described here comes from a study of blood T cells in healthy people across ages (dated by TCRdb to 2015 to 2017). For the study in its entirety: Template switching captured roughly one uniquely barcoded TCR beta cDNA molecule per two T cells in model experiments. Using deep sequencing normalized with unique cDNA molecular identifiers, the study measured how TCR beta repertoire diversity changes with age. Four age groups were formed from the donors: young (average roughly 15 years), middle-aged (approximately 41), aged (roughly 59) and long-lived (approximately 80). To avoid experimental bias, donors of different ages were distributed randomly across sequencing lanes. The study analyzed two additional independent replicas of 1 million unique cDNA reads from the same blood draw for two donors, one aged 18 to 29 and one aged 80 or older.

This clonotype was found a few times. There is no known antigen for this receptor. No qualities accompany the bases; no much larger clone lies one base away. Inclusive of the bounding cysteine and phenylalanine, the CDR3 is 15 residues long. Of the read, only the CDR3 DNA is kept; its 45 bases are in frame from base 1. Compared with germline, V lacks 6 bases and J lacks 4 bases; bases without a gene match: 4. Looking up the germline V gene yields CDR1 MNHEY and CDR2 SVGAGI. Donors were 35 to 40 systemically healthy Caucasian individuals from Russia aged roughly 6 to 100 years. Each donor gave ten milliliters of peripheral blood, drawn into EDTA-treated Vacutainer tubes. Ficoll-Paque density-gradient centrifugation was used to isolate PBMCs, with at least 6.5 million per sample. Total RNA was extracted from PBMCs with Trizol reagent, with at least 5 micrograms obtained per sample. The percentages of naive CD45RAhigh/CD27high T cells were determined by flow cytometry on a PBMC aliquot from every donor.

Results and caveats for the whole study, not just this receptor: Because the CMV infection status of the donors was unknown, age-related changes in expanded clonotypes may potentially have been confounded. Observed TCR beta diversity correlated strongly with the percentage of naive T cells measured by flow cytometry. Compared with the aged group, more naive CD4+ T cells, fewer expanded clones and increased TCR diversity were shown by the long-lived group, suggesting age selection. Estimates of total diversity based on one million sequenced T cells were regarded as lower bounds and as underestimates. Observed TCR beta diversity per million T cells fell roughly linearly with age, and a significant reduction was already apparent by age about 36. Because profiling used bulk unsorted PBMCs, naive and antigen-experienced compartments could not be compared conclusively.

The library was built by means of 5' RACE. Sequencing relied on an Illumina HiSeq 2500. The second PCR ran for about 7 to 11 cycles and used a J-beta primer mix along with a sample-barcoded 5' primer. A unique molecular identifier was introduced onto each TCR beta cDNA molecule by a template-switch 5' adaptor carrying 12 random nucleotides. Each sample yielded at least 3 million CDR3-containing paired-end reads. First-strand cDNA was synthesized from all RNA with the Mint cDNA synthesis kit, primed by a TRBC-specific oligonucleotide. All cDNA was treated with uracil-DNA glycosylase and then went through a first 18-cycle PCR with the universal primers M1SS and BC2_uni_R. On the study's bioinformatics: For normalization, 1 million high-quality reads were randomly selected from each sample, with every read carrying a distinct molecular identifier. Instead of being binned into consensus sequences, reads that shared molecular identifiers were thrown out. MiTCR, set to a Q25 quality threshold and the strictest error-elimination algorithm, was used for CDR3 identification, clonotype clustering and error correction. A nonparametric unseen species model using Euler transformation provided a lower-bound estimate of total TCR beta diversity. The public reads were quality trimmed at Q25 with fastp and then assembled into clones with MiXCR by TCRdb, keeping productive beta chains. Entries that share a CDR3 protein sequence are merged under the most common genes and DNA. What appears here as the V and J calls and clone size reflects TCRdb's work, not the paper's. This sample holds about 1.5 million distinct CDR3 sequences; less than 45% were observed only once. Just over 4% of the sample is taken by the ten largest.

The receptor chain draws on TRBV6-5 and TRBJ2-1; 12 central bases correspond to TRBD2. Sequenced input: blood. The receptor was derived from a woman aged 18 to 35 in good health. The nucleotide sequence is TGTGCCAGCAGACTAGCGGGGGGACTGTACAATGAGCAGTTCTTC. This is translated as CASRLAGGLYNEQFF.